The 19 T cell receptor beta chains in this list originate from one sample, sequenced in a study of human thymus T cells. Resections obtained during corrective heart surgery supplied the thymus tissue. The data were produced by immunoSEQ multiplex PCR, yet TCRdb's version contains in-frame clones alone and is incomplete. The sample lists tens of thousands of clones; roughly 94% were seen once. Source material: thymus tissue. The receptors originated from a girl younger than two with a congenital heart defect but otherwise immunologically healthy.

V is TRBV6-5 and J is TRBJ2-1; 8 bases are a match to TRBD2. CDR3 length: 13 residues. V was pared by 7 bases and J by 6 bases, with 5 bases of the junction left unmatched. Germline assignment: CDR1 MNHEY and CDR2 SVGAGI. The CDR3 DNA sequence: TGTGCCAGCAAGGTAGCGGGAAGCAATGAGCAGTTCTTC. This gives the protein CASKVAGSNEQFF.

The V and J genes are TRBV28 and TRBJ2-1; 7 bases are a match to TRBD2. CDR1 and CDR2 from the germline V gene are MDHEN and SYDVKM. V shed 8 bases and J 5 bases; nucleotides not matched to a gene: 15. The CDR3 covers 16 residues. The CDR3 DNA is TGTGCCAGCCTACCCCAATCCGGGAGGCATAACAATGAGCAGTTCTTC. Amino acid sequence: CASLPQSGRHNNEQFF.

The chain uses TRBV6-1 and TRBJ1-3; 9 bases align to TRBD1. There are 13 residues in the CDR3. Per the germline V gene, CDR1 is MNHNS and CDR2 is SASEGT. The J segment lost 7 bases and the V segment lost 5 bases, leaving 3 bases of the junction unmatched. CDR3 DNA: TGTGCCAGCAGTAAACAGGGGGCGAACACCATATATTTT. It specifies CASSKQGANTIYF.

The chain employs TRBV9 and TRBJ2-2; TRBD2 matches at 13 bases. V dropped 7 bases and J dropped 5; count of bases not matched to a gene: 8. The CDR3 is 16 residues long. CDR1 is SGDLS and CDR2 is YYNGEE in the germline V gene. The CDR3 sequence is CASGGRLAGGTGELFF. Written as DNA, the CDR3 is TGTGCCAGCGGCGGGAGACTAGCGGGAGGAACCGGGGAGCTGTTTTTT. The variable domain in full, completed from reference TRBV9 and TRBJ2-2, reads DSGVTQTPKHLITATGQRVTLRCSPRSGDLSVYWYQQSLDQGLQFLIQYYNGEERAKGNILERFSAQQFPDLHSELNLSSLELGDSALYFCASGGRLAGGTGELFFGEGSRLTVL.

The CDR3 reads CASSPRTAHQETQYF. The CDR3 DNA follows: TGTGCCAGCAGCCCCCGGACAGCTCACCAAGAGACCCAGTACTTC. The chain joins TRBV4-2 to TRBJ2-5; a weak D match, TRBD1 (6 bases). Germline loops: CDR1 LGHNA, CDR2 YNFKEQ. This CDR3 is built from 15 residues. V dropped 4 bases and J dropped 0 bases, with 12 bases sitting between them.

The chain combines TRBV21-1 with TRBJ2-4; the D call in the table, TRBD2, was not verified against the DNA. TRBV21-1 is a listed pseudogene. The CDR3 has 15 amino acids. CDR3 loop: CASKEGLEAKNIQYF. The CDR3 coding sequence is TGTGCCAGCAAGGAGGGGCTGGAAGCCAAAAACATTCAGTACTTC.

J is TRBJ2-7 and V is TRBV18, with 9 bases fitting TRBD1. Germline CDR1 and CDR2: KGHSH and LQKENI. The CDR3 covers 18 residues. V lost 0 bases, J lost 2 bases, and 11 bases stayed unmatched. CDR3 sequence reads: CASSPPGQGPPGTYEQYF. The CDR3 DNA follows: TGTGCCAGCTCACCACCGGGACAGGGACCCCCGGGAACCTACGAGCAGTACTTC.

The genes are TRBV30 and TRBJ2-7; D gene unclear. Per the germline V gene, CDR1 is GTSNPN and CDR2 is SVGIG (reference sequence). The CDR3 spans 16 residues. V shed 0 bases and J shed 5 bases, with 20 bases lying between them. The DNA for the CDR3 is TGTGCCTGGAGTGTACGAAAACGCGGCATAGTTCACGAGCAGTACTTC. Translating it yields CAWSVRKRGIVHEQYF. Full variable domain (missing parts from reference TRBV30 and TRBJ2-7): SQTIHQWPATLVQPVGSPLSLECTVEGTSNPNLYWYRQAAGRGLQLLFYSVGIGQISSEVPQNLSASRPQDRQFILSSKKLLLSDSGFYLCAWSVRKRGIVHEQYFGPGTRLTVT.

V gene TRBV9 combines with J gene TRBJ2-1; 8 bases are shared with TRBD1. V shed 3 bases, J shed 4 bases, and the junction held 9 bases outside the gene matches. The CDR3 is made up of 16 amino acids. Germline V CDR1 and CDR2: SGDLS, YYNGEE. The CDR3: CASSATGTGTYNEQFF. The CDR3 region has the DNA TGTGCCAGCAGCGCAACAGGGACAGGTACTTACAATGAGCAGTTCTTC.

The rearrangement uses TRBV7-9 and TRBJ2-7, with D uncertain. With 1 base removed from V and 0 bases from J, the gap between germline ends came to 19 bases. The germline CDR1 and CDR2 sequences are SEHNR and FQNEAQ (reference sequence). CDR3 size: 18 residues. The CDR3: CASSLDLPPRRASYEQYF. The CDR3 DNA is TGTGCCAGCAGCTTAGACCTCCCTCCCCGCCGGGCCTCCTACGAGCAGTACTTC.

The CDR3 DNA follows: TGCGCCAGCAGCCTGAGCCGAGGGCCCGGGCGCTACAATGAGCAGTTCTTC. Amino acid sequence: CASSLSRGPGRYNEQFF. The chain carries TRBV4-3 and TRBJ2-1; D perhaps matches TRBD2 (5 bases). Trimming took 4 bases from V and 3 from J, leaving 19 bases between them. The CDR3 runs 17 residues. Per the germline V gene, CDR1 is LGHNA and CDR2 is YSLEER.

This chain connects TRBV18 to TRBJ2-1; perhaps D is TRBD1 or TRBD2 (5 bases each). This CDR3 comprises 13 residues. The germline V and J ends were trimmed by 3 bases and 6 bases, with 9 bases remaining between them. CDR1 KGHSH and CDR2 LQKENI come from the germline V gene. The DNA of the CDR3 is TGTGCCAGCTCACCGGGACGGAGCAATGAGCAGTTCTTC. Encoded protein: CASSPGRSNEQFF.

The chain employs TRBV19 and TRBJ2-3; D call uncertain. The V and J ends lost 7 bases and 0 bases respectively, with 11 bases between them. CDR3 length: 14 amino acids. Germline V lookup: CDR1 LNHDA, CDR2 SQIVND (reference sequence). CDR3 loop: CASKAQTSTDTQYF. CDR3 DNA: TGTGCCAGTAAGGCCCAAACTAGCACAGATACGCAGTATTTT.

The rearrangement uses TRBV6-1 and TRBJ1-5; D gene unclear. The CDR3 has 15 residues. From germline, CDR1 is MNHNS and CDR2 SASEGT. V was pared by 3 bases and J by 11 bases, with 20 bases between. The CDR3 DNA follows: TGTGCCAGCAGTGATTGGGTGGGAGTCTTCGTAGCCCAGCATTTT. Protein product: CASSDWVGVFVAQHF.

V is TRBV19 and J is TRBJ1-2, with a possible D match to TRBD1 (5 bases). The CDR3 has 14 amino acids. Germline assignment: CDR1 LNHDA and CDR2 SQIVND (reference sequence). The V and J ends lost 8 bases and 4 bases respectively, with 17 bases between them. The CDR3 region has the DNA TGTGCCAGTGAGCCGGGACCGAGACCCTATGGCTACACCTTC. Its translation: CASEPGPRPYGYTF.

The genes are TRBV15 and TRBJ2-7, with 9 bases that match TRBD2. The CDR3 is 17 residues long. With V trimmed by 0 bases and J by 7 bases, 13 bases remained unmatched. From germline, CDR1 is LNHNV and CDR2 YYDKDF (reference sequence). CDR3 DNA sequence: TGTGCCACCAGCAGAGAGGGCGATGCGGGAGGGCCGTGGGAGCAGTACTTC. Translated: CATSREGDAGGPWEQYF. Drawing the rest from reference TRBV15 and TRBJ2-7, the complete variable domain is DAMVIQNPRYQVTQFGKPVTLSCSQTLNHNVMYWYQQKSSQAPKLLFHYYDKDFNNEADTPDNFQSRRPNTSFCFLDIRSPGLGDTAMYLCATSREGDAGGPWEQYFGPGTRLTVT.

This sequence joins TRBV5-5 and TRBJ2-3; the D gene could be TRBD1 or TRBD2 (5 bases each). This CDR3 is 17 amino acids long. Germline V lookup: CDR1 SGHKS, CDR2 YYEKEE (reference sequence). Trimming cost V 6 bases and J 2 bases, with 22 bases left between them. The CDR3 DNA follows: TGTGCCAGCACCCCCGTGAGGGGCAAGGGTTACACAGATACGCAGTATTTT. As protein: CASTPVRGKGYTDTQYF.

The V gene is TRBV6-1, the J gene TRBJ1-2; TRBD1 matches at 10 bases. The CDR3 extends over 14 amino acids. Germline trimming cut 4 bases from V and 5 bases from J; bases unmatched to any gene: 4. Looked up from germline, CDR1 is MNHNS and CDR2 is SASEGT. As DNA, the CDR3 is TGTGCCAGCAGTGGTCGGGACAGGGGATATGGCTACACCTTC. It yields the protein CASSGRDRGYGYTF.

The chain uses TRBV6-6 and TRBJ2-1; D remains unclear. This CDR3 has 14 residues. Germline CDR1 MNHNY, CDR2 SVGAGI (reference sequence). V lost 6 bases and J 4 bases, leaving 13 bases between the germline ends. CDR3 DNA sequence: TGTGCCAGCAGGAATCCCACGAGATACAATGAGCAGTTCTTC. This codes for CASRNPTRYNEQFF.